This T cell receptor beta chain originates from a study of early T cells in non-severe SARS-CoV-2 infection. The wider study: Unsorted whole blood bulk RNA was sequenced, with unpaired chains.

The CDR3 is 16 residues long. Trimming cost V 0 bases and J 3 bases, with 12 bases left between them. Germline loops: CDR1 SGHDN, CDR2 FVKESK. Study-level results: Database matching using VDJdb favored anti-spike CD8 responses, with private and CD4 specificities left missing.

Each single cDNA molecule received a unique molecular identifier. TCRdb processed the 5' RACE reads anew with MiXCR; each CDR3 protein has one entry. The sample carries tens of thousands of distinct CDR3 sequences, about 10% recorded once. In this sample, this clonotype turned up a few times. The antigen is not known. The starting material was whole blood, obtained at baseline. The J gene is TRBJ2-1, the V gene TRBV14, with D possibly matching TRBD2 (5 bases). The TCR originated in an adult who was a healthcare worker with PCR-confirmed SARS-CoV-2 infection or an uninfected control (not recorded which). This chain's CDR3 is CASSQDRGRIYNEQFF. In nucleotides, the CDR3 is TGTGCCAGCAGCCAAGATCGGGGAAGAATCTACAATGAGCAGTTCTTC.